This passage covers 26 T cell receptor beta chains from one sample sequenced in a study of OX40 agonist ivuxolimab in advanced cancers. The table came from immunoSEQ multiplex PCR; TCRdb's copy has only in-frame clones and leaves some out. The profile covers 60,000 or so clones, with roughly 83% appearing a single time and roughly 2.8% taken by the ten largest. The starting material was CD4+ or CD8+ T cells sorted from blood, obtained in a trial of the OX40 agonist ivuxolimab. These receptors came from an adult with an advanced solid tumor such as melanoma, head and neck, liver or kidney cancer.

The gene calls are TRBV5-4 and TRBJ2-7; 7 bases align to TRBD1. This CDR3 is 15 amino acids long. Germline V gene data show CDR1 as SGHNT and CDR2 as YYREEE (reference sequence). Trimming cost V 3 bases and J 4 bases; bases outside gene matches: 10. The CDR3 here is CASSSPPGQSYEQYF. CDR3 DNA sequence: TGTGCCAGCAGCTCACCCCCGGGACAGAGTTACGAGCAGTACTTC.

This chain links TRBV27 with TRBJ2-3; 9 bases line up with TRBD2. CDR3 length: 14 residues. CDR1 and CDR2 from the germline V gene are MNHEY and SMNVEV (reference sequence). V dropped 7 bases and J dropped 6; count of bases not matched to a gene: 8. The CDR3 DNA follows: TGTGCCAGCACCGGGACTAGCCAAAGGGATACGCAGTATTTT. The encoded protein is CASTGTSQRDTQYF.

The chain combines TRBV27 with TRBJ1-1; no firm D call. Germline V gives CDR1 MNHEY, CDR2 SMNVEV (reference sequence). The ends were cut back, 1 base at V and 4 bases at J, with 10 bases in the middle. This CDR3 comprises 14 residues. The CDR3 nucleotides read TGTGCCAGCAGTTTATTGGTGGGGAGCACTGAAGCTTTCTTT. Residues: CASSLLVGSTEAFF.

The V gene is TRBV5-6, the J gene TRBJ1-3; D unclear. The V gene's germline CDR1 is SGHDT and CDR2 YYEEEE. This CDR3 spans 14 amino acids. Trimming removed 1 base at V and 6 bases at J, with 11 bases between. The DNA of the CDR3 is TGTGCCAGCAGCTTGCGGACGCACGTAAACACCATATATTTT. This gives the protein CASSLRTHVNTIYF.

In DNA, the CDR3 is TGTGCCAGCAGCTTGTCGTCAGCCTACACCTTC. Translating gives CASSLSSAYTF. The chain has TRBV5-4 and TRBJ1-2, with D unclear. Germline V gene lookup returns CDR1 SGHNT and CDR2 YYREEE (reference sequence). The CDR3 extends over 11 amino acids. V shed 1 base and J shed 10 bases, with 8 bases lying between them. Full variable domain (missing parts from reference TRBV5-4 and TRBJ1-2): ETGVTQSPTHLIKTRGQQVTLRCSSQSGHNTVSWYQQALGQGPQFIFQYYREEENGRGNFPPRFSGLQFPNYSSELNVNALELDDSALYLCASSLSSAYTFGSGTRLTVV.

The chain links TRBV19 to TRBJ1-2; TRBD1 aligns across 7 bases. The CDR3 is 12 residues long. Germline loops: CDR1 LNHDA, CDR2 SQIVND (reference sequence). V was clipped by 6 bases and J by 4 bases; unmatched bases: 2. The CDR3 nucleotides read TGTGCCAGTAGCTCAGGGGGCTATGGCTACACCTTC. This encodes CASSSGGYGYTF.

The V gene is TRBV28, the J gene TRBJ2-4; 8 bases are shared with TRBD1. V shed 1 base and J 8 bases; nucleotides not matched to a gene: 4. Per germline, CDR1 MDHEN and CDR2 SYDVKM. This CDR3 region has 14 residues. The CDR3 DNA reads TGTGCCAGCAGTTTATACAGGGGGAGAGACATTCAGTACTTC. Its translation is CASSLYRGRDIQYF.

The chain has TRBV7-9 and TRBJ1-1, with a weak D call TRBD1 (5 bases). Trimming cost V 5 bases and J 1 base, with 8 bases left between them. CDR1 is SEHNR, CDR2 FQNEAQ, per germline (reference sequence). This CDR3 comprises 13 residues. CDR3 loop: CASSIQENTEAFF. CDR3 bases: TGTGCCAGCAGCATACAGGAGAACACTGAAGCTTTCTTT.

The CDR3 is CASSEGIYGTGTTKQYF. The CDR3 bases are TGTGCCAGCAGTGAGGGTATTTATGGGACAGGAACTACGAAGCAGTACTTC. V usage is TRBV6-1 and J usage is TRBJ2-7; 8 bases are a match to TRBD1. V dropped 3 bases and J dropped 8; count of bases not matched to a gene: 18. Germline loops: CDR1 MNHNS, CDR2 SASEGT. The CDR3 covers 17 residues.

The gene calls are TRBV7-9 and TRBJ2-7, with TRBD2 matching 9 bases. J gave up 5 bases and V 5 bases, and 10 bases lay outside the gene matches. This CDR3 contains 15 residues. Germline CDR1 and CDR2: SEHNR and FQNEAQ (reference sequence). CDR3 in amino acids: CASSPTAGGPHEQYF. The CDR3 DNA sequence: TGTGCCAGCAGCCCTACCGCGGGGGGGCCCCACGAGCAGTACTTC. The whole variable domain, filled in from reference TRBV7-9 and TRBJ2-7, reads DTGVSQNPRHKITKRGQNVTFRCDPISEHNRLYWYRQTLGQGPEFLTYFQNEAQLEKSRLLSDRFSAERPKGSFSTLEIQRTEQGDSAMYLCASSPTAGGPHEQYFGPGTRLTVT.

The chain joins TRBV19 to TRBJ1-5, with TRBD1 identical over 10 bases. V was clipped by 1 base and J by 5 bases; unmatched bases: 2. In germline, CDR1 is LNHDA, CDR2 SQIVND (reference sequence). The CDR3 loop spans 15 amino acids. The CDR3 coding sequence is TGTGCCAGTAGTATAGGGACAGGGGGGGATCAGCCCCAGCATTTT. This encodes CASSIGTGGDQPQHF.

This rearrangement joins TRBV27 to TRBJ2-5; tentative D call: TRBD2 (7 bases). The CDR3 is 15 residues long. The germline V gene encodes CDR1 MNHEY and CDR2 SMNVEV (reference sequence). Trimming shortened V by 2 bases and J by 5 bases, and 15 bases separated the two germline ends. CDR3 coding DNA: TGTGCCAGCAGTTTAGCATCATCGGGGGGCGAGACCCAGTACTTC. Amino acids: CASSLASSGGETQYF.

This clone was seen once. The chain uses TRBV7-8 and TRBJ2-2; possibly TRBD2 for D (6 bases). Trimming pared 11 bases from V and 5 bases from J, leaving 18 bases between. CDR1 and CDR2 from the germline V gene are SGHVS and FQNEAQ. There are 14 residues in the CDR3. CDR3 bases: TGTGCCGCGGGATCCCGGGGAAGAACCGGGGAGCTGTTTTTT. This gives the protein CAAGSRGRTGELFF.

The V and J genes are TRBV28 and TRBJ2-7; 8 nucleotides match TRBD2. The CDR3 totals 14 residues. CDR1 is MDHEN and CDR2 is SYDVKM in the germline V gene. V lost 3 bases and J lost 8; bases outside the gene matches: 9. The CDR3 protein is CASSLAGGEEKQYF. The CDR3 DNA sequence: TGTGCCAGCAGTTTGGCGGGGGGCGAGGAGAAGCAGTACTTC.

The V gene is TRBV7-2, the J gene TRBJ1-3, with unresolved D. Trimming shortened V by 0 bases and J by 0 bases, and 9 bases separated the two germline ends. The germline CDR1 and CDR2 sequences are SGHTA and FQGNSA. The CDR3 contains 16 residues. This chain's CDR3 is CASSLAPVSSGNTIYF. CDR3 coding DNA: TGTGCCAGCAGCTTAGCGCCGGTCAGCTCTGGAAACACCATATATTTT.

The rearrangement joins TRBV28 to TRBJ1-2, with D tentatively TRBD1 (6 bases). The V end was cut by 4 bases, the J end by 7 bases, with 19 bases between. The CDR3 has 15 amino acids. Looked up from germline, CDR1 is MDHEN and CDR2 is SYDVKM. CDR3 loop: CASSSPTGPEAGYTF. CDR3 bases: TGTGCCAGCAGTTCCCCGACAGGACCCGAGGCTGGCTACACCTTC.

In regard to this clone: Sequence at one end of the junction differs from germline and may be a read error. V gene TRBV5-1 combines with J gene TRBJ2-7; TRBD2 might be the D (6 bases). CDR3 length equals 14 residues. Germline-derived CDR1 and CDR2 are SGHRS and YFSETQ. In DNA form, the CDR3 reads TGCGCCGGCAGCTTGGCCTCAGGGACTGACGAGCAGTACTTC. Its protein product is CAGSLASGTDEQYF.

The J gene is TRBJ1-2, the V gene TRBV28; 9 bases align to TRBD1. CDR1 and CDR2 (germline): MDHEN, SYDVKM. The CDR3 loop spans 15 amino acids. J gave up 2 bases and V 6 bases, and 7 bases lay outside the gene matches. CDR3 sequence reads: CASSTPQGANYGYTF. The CDR3 DNA sequence: TGTGCCAGCAGCACTCCACAGGGGGCCAACTATGGCTACACCTTC.

The chain uses TRBV6-1 and TRBJ1-2; 10 bases align to TRBD1. The CDR3 consists of 14 residues. Germline-derived CDR1 and CDR2 are MNHNS and SASEGT. With 4 bases clipped from V and 6 bases from J, the junction kept 5 bases outside the gene matches. The CDR3 DNA sequence: TGTGCCAGCAGTGGGGAGACAGGGGGCGATGGCTACACCTTC. Protein sequence: CASSGETGGDGYTF.

V usage is TRBV6-5 and J usage is TRBJ1-3; weak D call: TRBD1 (6 bases). Germline CDR1 reads MNHEY; CDR2 reads SVGAGI. V shed 0 bases and J shed 3 bases, with 12 bases lying between them. The CDR3 contains 16 residues. CDR3 loop: CASSYSSGAHGNTIYF. The CDR3 DNA reads TGTGCCAGCAGTTACTCGTCGGGGGCGCATGGAAACACCATATATTTT.

The CDR3 DNA follows: TGTGCCACCAGCAGCCAACTAGCGGCGAACACCGGGGAGCTGTTTTTT. Its protein product is CATSSQLAANTGELFF. This chain joins TRBV15 and TRBJ2-2, with 8 bases that match TRBD2. Germline trimming cut 3 bases from V and 0 bases from J; bases unmatched to any gene: 3. Germline loops: CDR1 LNHNV, CDR2 YYDKDF (reference sequence). The length of the CDR3 is 16 residues.

The chain's CDR3 is CASSPTQGANNEQFF. The CDR3 DNA sequence: TGTGCCAGCAGTCCCACCCAGGGGGCAAACAATGAGCAGTTCTTC. The chain is built from TRBV6-1 and TRBJ2-1, with TRBD1 identical over 8 bases. The CDR3 runs to 15 residues. Looked up from germline, CDR1 is MNHNS and CDR2 is SASEGT. Losses at the gene ends were 5 bases for V and 5 bases for J; bases not matched to a gene: 8.

The chain has TRBV23-1 and TRBJ1-1; TRBD1 might be the D (6 bases). TRBV23-1 is reported as an ORF; its role is uncertain. V was pared by 3 bases and J by 4 bases, with 24 bases between. The CDR3 length is 18 residues. Here the CDR3 reads CASSHPPGTGGQSTEAFF. CDR3 DNA sequence: TGCGCCAGCAGTCACCCCCCCGGGACCGGGGGGCAGAGCACTGAAGCTTTCTTT.

The chain is built from TRBV7-8 and TRBJ2-2, with 10 bases lining up with TRBD2. With V trimmed by 5 bases and J by 5 bases, 5 bases remained unmatched. The germline V gene has CDR1 SGHVS and CDR2 FQNEAQ. CDR3 length equals 15 residues. The CDR3 spells CASSPPGLATGELFF. CDR3 bases: TGTGCCAGCAGCCCTCCGGGACTAGCGACCGGGGAGCTGTTTTTT.

Notes on this clone: The sample holds other DNA sequences that translate to the same CDR3. The chain couples TRBV5-1 to TRBJ2-1; perhaps TRBD1 as D (6 bases). The length of the CDR3 is 14 residues. Germline values: CDR1 SGHRS, CDR2 YFSETQ. Trimming cost V 0 bases and J 4 bases, with 8 bases left between them. CDR3 nucleotide sequence: TGCGCCAGCAGCTTGGGGACAGATTACAATGAGCAGTTCTTC. Residues: CASSLGTDYNEQFF.

V is TRBV2 and J is TRBJ1-5; 8 bases are a match to TRBD1. Trimming removed 4 bases from V and 7 bases from J; junction bases left unmatched: 6. The CDR3 has 14 amino acids. Germline V gene sequence: CDR1 SNHLY, CDR2 FYNNEI. This CDR3 is CASSGGDRHQPQHF. The CDR3 bases are TGTGCCAGCAGTGGAGGGGACAGGCACCAGCCCCAGCATTTT.